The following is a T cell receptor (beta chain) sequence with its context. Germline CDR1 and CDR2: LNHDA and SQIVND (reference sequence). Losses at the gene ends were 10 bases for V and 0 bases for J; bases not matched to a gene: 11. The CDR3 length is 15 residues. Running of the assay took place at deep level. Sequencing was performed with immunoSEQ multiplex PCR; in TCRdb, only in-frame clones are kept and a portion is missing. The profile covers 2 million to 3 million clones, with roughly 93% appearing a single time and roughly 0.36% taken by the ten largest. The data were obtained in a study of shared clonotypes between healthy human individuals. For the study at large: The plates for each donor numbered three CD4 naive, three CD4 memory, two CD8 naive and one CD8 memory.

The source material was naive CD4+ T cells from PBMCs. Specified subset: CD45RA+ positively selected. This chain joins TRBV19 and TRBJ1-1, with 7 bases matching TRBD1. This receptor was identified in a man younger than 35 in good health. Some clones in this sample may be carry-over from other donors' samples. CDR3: CAIRDSSTLNTEAFF. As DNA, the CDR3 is TGTGCCATACGGGACAGTAGTACCCTGAACACTGAAGCTTTCTTT.